Reported below is one TCR beta chain. Its antigen is unknown. Looked up from germline, CDR1 is SGHTA and CDR2 is FQGTGA. The CDR3 has 13 amino acids. Trimming removed 3 bases from V and 1 base from J, with 6 bases in between. Assay used: immunoSEQ multiplex PCR; TCRdb lists only in-frame clones, some missing. The profile shows tens of thousands of clones, approximately 88% of them singletons. These data come from a study of T cell responses to AZD1222 COVID-19 vaccine. Overall study findings and caveats: Donors skewed white British and female; clonal diversity was possibly underestimated. Distributed over spike, vaccine-associated CD4 TCRs predominated at 160-218 and 743-854. Baseline antibody screening turned up just six seropositive AZD1222 recipients. Scientists sampled the repertoires only once the peak T cell response had passed.

This TCR was sampled from an adult in good health. The chain is built from TRBV7-3 and TRBJ1-1; D is uncertain. The sequencing here drew on peripheral blood, taken on day 0 of MenACWY control vaccination. The CDR3 region is CASSLWENTEAFF. The CDR3 DNA sequence: TGTGCCAGCAGCTTGTGGGAGAACACTGAAGCTTTCTTT.